This TCR beta chain was captured in a study of blood T cell repertoires in COVID-19. Study background: Sites across the United States, Italy and Spain contributed samples from acute and convalescent COVID-19.

The CDR3 runs 14 residues. Trimming cost V 2 bases and J 5 bases, with 12 bases left between them. The germline CDR1 and CDR2 sequences are LNHDA and SQIVND (reference sequence). Per the authors' pipeline: Amplification with reference gene primers provided the estimates of nucleated cell counts. Clones were read by immunoSEQ multiplex PCR, and TCRdb kept only the in-frame ones, dropping some. V and J calls and clone size are copied from that table; D and trimming were computed from the DNA. The sample consists of about 160,000 clones, approximately 82% of them appearing once. The sample comprised peripheral blood. The receptor's source is a woman aged 80 or over with acute or convalescent COVID-19. The chain joins TRBV19 to TRBJ1-1; possible D gene TRBD1, 6 bases. CDR3 residues: CASSITSGQTEAFF. CDR3 nucleotide sequence: TGTGCCAGTAGTATAACCTCCGGACAGACTGAAGCTTTCTTT.